This entry concerns a single T cell receptor beta chain. The source of the sample is a study of blood T cell repertoires in COVID-19. Study in general: Sources were T cells, B-cell-depleted T cells, or PBMCs; the material itself was cDNA or gDNA.

Allocation to cohorts depended on clinical history reported by the participants. Germline assignment: CDR1 SGHRS and CDR2 YFSETQ. The V segment lost 0 bases and the J segment 6 bases; nucleotides outside the gene matches: 4. This CDR3 comprises 16 residues. In the original processing: Estimated nucleated cell counts came from reference gene primer amplification. TCRdb's copy holds only in-frame clones and misses some; the assay was immunoSEQ multiplex PCR. D and trimming were read from the DNA, whereas the V and J calls and clone size are those reported in that table. The sample records around 500,000 clones, approximately 91% being singletons.

The TCR sequence derives from a woman aged 55-70 years who had recovered from COVID-19. This rearrangement joins TRBV5-1 to TRBJ2-2; 11 bases map to TRBD1. Material: PBMCs or T cells enriched from blood (not recorded which). This CDR3 is CASSLAGTGGAGELFF. In nucleotides, the CDR3 is TGCGCCAGCAGCTTGGCCGGGACAGGGGGGGCCGGGGAGCTGTTTTTT.